The clone carrying this T cell receptor (beta chain) was seen only a few times. The CDR3 runs 16 residues. J was trimmed by 1 base and V by 0 bases; bases with no gene match: 7. Per the germline V gene, CDR1 is SQVTM and CDR2 is ANQGSEA. The sample comes from a study of early T cells in non-severe SARS-CoV-2 infection. Individual cDNA molecules received unique molecular identifiers. TCRdb fed the 5' RACE reads into MiXCR, producing one record per CDR3 protein. The sample has tens of thousands of distinct CDR3 sequences, about 12% seen once. This sequence joins TRBV29-1 and TRBJ2-3, with 7 bases identical to TRBD1. The sequenced sample was whole blood. The TCR was taken from an adult who was a healthcare worker with PCR-confirmed SARS-CoV-2 infection or an uninfected control (not recorded which). The CDR3 sequence: CSVEDIGGTGTDTQYF. CDR3 nucleotide sequence: TGCAGCGTTGAAGATATAGGGGGCACGGGCACAGATACGCAGTATTTT.